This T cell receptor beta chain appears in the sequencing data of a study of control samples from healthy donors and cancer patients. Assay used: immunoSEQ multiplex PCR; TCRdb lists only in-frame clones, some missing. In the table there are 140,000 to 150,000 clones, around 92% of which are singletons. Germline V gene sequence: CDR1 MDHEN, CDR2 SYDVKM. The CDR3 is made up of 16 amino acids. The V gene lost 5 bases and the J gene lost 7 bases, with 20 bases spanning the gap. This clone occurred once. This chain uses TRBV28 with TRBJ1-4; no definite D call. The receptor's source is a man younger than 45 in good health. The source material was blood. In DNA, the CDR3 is TGTGCCAGCAGTACCCTATCGGCAGTAGGGATTGAAAAACTGTTTTTT. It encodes CASSTLSAVGIEKLFF.